This entry lists 15 T cell receptor beta chains sequenced from one sample in a study of response to subunit inactivated influenza vaccine. MiXCR, run by TCRdb on the RT-PCR reads, gives a single entry per CDR3 protein. There are hundreds of thousands of distinct CDR3 sequences in the sample; 15% to 18% occur only once, and around a tenth lies in the top ten. The sample in question was PBMCs from blood, obtained about 11 days after vaccination. These receptors all stem from a man aged 45-65 years who received an inactivated influenza vaccine.

The chain carries TRBV28 and TRBJ2-3; 8 nucleotides line up with TRBD1. The V gene's germline CDR1 is MDHEN and CDR2 SYDVKM. The J segment lost 10 bases and the V segment lost 1 base, leaving 25 bases of the junction unmatched. The CDR3 covers 20 residues. DNA for the CDR3: TGTGCCAGCAGTTTATTTTCCGGACAGGGCAGTACGGGGTTCGATAATTCGCAGTATTTT. Its protein is CASSLFSGQGSTGFDNSQYF.

V is TRBV5-1 and J is TRBJ1-1; a possible D gene is TRBD1 (6 bases). Per the germline V gene, CDR1 is SGHRS and CDR2 is YFSETQ. The CDR3 length is 12 residues. The V gene lost 2 bases and the J gene lost 8 bases, with 10 bases spanning the gap. CDR3 loop: CASSFAGGEAFF. For the CDR3, the DNA is TGCGCCAGCAGCTTTGCTGGGGGCGAAGCTTTCTTT.

The gene calls are TRBV7-9 and TRBJ2-3, with D possibly being TRBD2 (5 bases). Trimming removed 3 bases from V and 5 bases from J, with 9 bases in between. The CDR3 consists of 13 residues. The V gene's germline CDR1 is SEHNR and CDR2 FQNEAQ (reference sequence). The CDR3 nucleotides read TGTGCCAGCAGCTTGGACTCAGGAGATACGCAGTATTTT. This encodes CASSLDSGDTQYF.

This clonotype was observed at least ten times. This rearrangement joins TRBV10-3 to TRBJ1-1; D may be TRBD1 (5 bases). Trimming stripped 8 bases from V and 8 bases from J, with 15 bases between. The germline CDR1 and CDR2 sequences are ENHRY and SYGVKD. The CDR3 sequence is 12 residues long. CDR3 residues: CAIRREGTEAFF. CDR3 nucleotide sequence: TGTGCCATCCGCAGGGAGGGGACCGAAGCTTTCTTT.

The rearrangement joins TRBV6-2 or TRBV6-3 to TRBJ1-3, with D possibly TRBD1 on 5 matching bases. CDR3 size: 16 residues. The V end was cut by 10 bases, the J end by 0 bases, with 19 bases between. Germline-derived CDR1 and CDR2 are MNHEY and SVGEGT. The CDR3 region is CATRSGTLSSGNTIYF. CDR3 DNA sequence: TGTGCCACCAGGTCTGGGACTCTAAGCTCTGGAAACACCATATATTTT.

This clonotype turned up a few times. The V gene is TRBV29-1, the J gene TRBJ2-5, with D perhaps TRBD2 (5 bases). The CDR3 extends over 14 amino acids. CDR1 and CDR2 (germline): SQVTM, ANQGSEA. V lost 3 bases, J lost 5 bases, and 16 bases lay in between. CDR3 region: CSVDLSPSLETQYF. The CDR3 DNA follows: TGCAGCGTTGACCTTTCTCCTAGCCTCGAGACCCAGTACTTC.

This rearrangement joins TRBV5-1 to TRBJ1-4, with TRBD1 matching over 8 bases. Looked up from germline, CDR1 is SGHRS and CDR2 is YFSETQ. This CDR3 spans 14 amino acids. V was pared by 4 bases and J by 7 bases, with 6 bases of the junction left unmatched. Here the CDR3 DNA reads TGCGCCAGCAGCGTGACAGGGGAGGGTGAAAAACTGTTTTTT. It yields the protein CASSVTGEGEKLFF.

The gene calls are TRBV7-9 and TRBJ1-6; D unclear. This CDR3 spans 14 amino acids. CDR1 and CDR2 from the germline V gene are SEHNR and FQNEAQ (reference sequence). Trimming stripped 1 base from V and 6 bases from J, with 7 bases between. The chain's CDR3 is CASSLGGTNSPLHF. The CDR3 coding sequence is TGTGCCAGCAGCTTAGGTGGTACTAATTCACCCCTCCACTTT.

This rearrangement joins TRBV7-2 to TRBJ2-1; TRBD1 matches 8 bases. CDR1 is SGHTA and CDR2 is FQGNSA in the germline V gene. With 1 base clipped from V and 6 bases from J, the junction kept 8 bases outside the gene matches. The CDR3 loop spans 16 amino acids. CDR3 nucleotide sequence: TGTGCCAGCAGCTTAGGAGACAGGGGAAATGGCAATGAGCAGTTCTTC. The encoded protein is CASSLGDRGNGNEQFF.

This chain uses TRBV6-2 or TRBV6-3 with TRBJ2-7; 10 bases align to TRBD1. Germline loops: CDR1 MNHEY, CDR2 SVGEGT. The J segment lost 4 bases and the V segment lost 2 bases, leaving 8 bases of the junction unmatched. This CDR3 contains 16 residues. The DNA for the CDR3 is TGTGCCAGCAGTTACCACCAGGACAGGGGGGATTACGAGCAGTACTTC. Translation gives CASSYHQDRGDYEQYF.

V gene TRBV4-3 combines with J gene TRBJ2-1, with 12 positions matching TRBD2. The CDR3 runs to 17 residues. V lost 1 base and J lost 5; bases outside the gene matches: 6. Germline V gene data show CDR1 as LGHNA and CDR2 as YSLEER. CDR3 DNA: TGCGCCAGCAGCCAAGGGCCGGGACTAGCGGGCAACAATGAGCAGTTCTTC. Amino acids: CASSQGPGLAGNNEQFF.

V usage is TRBV7-2 and J usage is TRBJ2-1; 14 bases fit TRBD2. This CDR3 has 16 residues. The J segment lost 12 bases and the V segment lost 2 bases, leaving 9 bases of the junction unmatched. CDR1 is SGHTA and CDR2 is FQGNSA in the germline V gene. The CDR3 DNA follows: TGTGCCAGCAGCTTATCGGGACTAGCGGGGGTAATTAGGCAGTTCTTC. Its translation is CASSLSGLAGVIRQFF.

This clonotype turned up a few times. The J gene is TRBJ2-5, the V gene TRBV4-2; 9 nucleotides match TRBD2. The junction had 9 bases not matched to a gene; V was cut back by 0 bases and J by 7 bases. CDR3 length equals 16 residues. The germline gives CDR1 LGHNA, CDR2 YNFKEQ. CDR3 sequence reads: CASSQELASGVGTQYF. The CDR3 nucleotides are TGTGCCAGCAGCCAAGAACTGGCTAGCGGGGTGGGGACCCAGTACTTC.

The chain is built from TRBV15 and TRBJ2-1, with D tentatively TRBD2 (7 bases). V lost 4 bases, J lost 7 bases, and 14 bases lay in between. This CDR3 comprises 14 residues. Germline-derived CDR1 and CDR2 are LNHNV and YYDKDF (reference sequence). CDR3 in amino acids: CATSTARGANEQFF. CDR3 bases: TGTGCCACCAGCACCGCCCGGGGGGCAAATGAGCAGTTCTTC.

The sample holds a few counts of this clonotype. The V call is TRBV6-1, the J call TRBJ2-1, with 10 bases matching TRBD1. Germline V gene sequence: CDR1 MNHNS, CDR2 SASEGT. Trimming at V came to 6 bases and at J to 2 bases, leaving 4 bases not matched to a gene. The CDR3 consists of 15 residues. This CDR3 reads CASRPDRGAYNEQFF. CDR3 DNA sequence: TGTGCCAGCAGACCGGACAGGGGGGCCTACAATGAGCAGTTCTTC.